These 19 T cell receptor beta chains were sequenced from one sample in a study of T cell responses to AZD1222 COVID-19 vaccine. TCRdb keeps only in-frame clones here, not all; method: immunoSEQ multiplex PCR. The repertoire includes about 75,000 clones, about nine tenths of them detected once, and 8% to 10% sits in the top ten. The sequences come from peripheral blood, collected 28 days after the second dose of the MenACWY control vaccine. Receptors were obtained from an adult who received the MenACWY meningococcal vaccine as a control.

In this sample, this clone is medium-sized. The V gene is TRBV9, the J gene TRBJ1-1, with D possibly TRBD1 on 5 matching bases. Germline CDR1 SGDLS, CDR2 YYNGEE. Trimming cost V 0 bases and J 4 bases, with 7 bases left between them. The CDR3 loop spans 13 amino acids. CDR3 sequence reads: CASSVGTGTEAFF. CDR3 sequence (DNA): TGTGCCAGCAGCGTAGGAACAGGCACTGAAGCTTTCTTT.

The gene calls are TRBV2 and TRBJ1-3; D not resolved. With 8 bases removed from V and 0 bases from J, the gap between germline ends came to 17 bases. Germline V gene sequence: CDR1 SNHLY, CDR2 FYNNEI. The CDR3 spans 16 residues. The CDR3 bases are TGTGCCAGCGGAAGTGGAAGACGACTCTCTGGAAACACCATATATTTT. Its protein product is CASGSGRRLSGNTIYF.

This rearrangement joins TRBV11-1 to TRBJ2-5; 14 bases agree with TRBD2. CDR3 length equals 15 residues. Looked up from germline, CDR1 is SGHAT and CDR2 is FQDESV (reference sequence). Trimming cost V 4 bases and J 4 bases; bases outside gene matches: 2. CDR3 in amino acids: CASSWGLAGVETQYF. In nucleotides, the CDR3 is TGTGCCAGCAGCTGGGGACTAGCGGGGGTAGAGACCCAGTACTTC.

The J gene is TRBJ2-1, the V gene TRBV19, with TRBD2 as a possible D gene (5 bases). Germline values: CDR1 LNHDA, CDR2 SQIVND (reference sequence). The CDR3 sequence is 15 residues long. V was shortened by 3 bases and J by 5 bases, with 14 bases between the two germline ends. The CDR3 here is CASSILAGYHNEQFF. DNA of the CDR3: TGTGCCAGTAGTATTCTGGCGGGCTATCACAATGAGCAGTTCTTC.

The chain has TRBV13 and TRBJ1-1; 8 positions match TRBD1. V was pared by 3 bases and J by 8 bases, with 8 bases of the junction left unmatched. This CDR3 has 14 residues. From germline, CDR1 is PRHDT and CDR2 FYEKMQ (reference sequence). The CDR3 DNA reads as TGTGCCAGCAGCTTTCCTCCGGGACAGGCAGAAGCTTTCTTT. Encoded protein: CASSFPPGQAEAFF. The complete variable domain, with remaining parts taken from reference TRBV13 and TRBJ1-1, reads AAGVIQSPRHLIKEKRETATLKCYPIPRHDTVYWYQQGPGQDPQFLISFYEKMQSDKGSIPDRFSAQQFSDYHSELNMSSLELGDSALYFCASSFPPGQAEAFFGQGTRLTVV.

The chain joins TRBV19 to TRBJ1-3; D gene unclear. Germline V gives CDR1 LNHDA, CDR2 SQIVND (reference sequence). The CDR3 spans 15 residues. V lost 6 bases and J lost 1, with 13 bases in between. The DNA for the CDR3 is TGTGCCAGTAGCCCTACCTTTCAGTCTGGAAACACCATATATTTT. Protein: CASSPTFQSGNTIYF.

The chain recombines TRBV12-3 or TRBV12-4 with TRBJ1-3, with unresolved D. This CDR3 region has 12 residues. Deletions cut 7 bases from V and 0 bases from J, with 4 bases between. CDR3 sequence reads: CASKSSGNTIYF. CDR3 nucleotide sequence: TGTGCCAGCAAGAGCTCTGGAAACACCATATATTTT.

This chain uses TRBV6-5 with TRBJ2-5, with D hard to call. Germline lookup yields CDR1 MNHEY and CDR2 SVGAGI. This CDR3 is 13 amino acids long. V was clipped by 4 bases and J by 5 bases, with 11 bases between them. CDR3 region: CASSSLGWETQYF. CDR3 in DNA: TGTGCCAGCAGTTCCCTCGGGTGGGAGACCCAGTACTTC.

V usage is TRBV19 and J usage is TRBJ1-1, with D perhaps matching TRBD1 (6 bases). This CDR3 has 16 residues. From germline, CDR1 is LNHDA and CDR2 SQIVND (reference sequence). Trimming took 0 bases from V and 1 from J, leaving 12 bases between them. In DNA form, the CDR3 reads TGTGCCAGTAGTATAGATTCCGGGGGCACGAACACTGAAGCTTTCTTT. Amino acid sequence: CASSIDSGGTNTEAFF. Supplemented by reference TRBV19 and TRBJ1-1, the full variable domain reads DGGITQSPKYLFRKEGQNVTLSCEQNLNHDAMYWYRQDPGQGLRLIYYSQIVNDFQKGDIAEGYSVSREKKESFPLTVTSAQKNPTAFYLCASSIDSGGTNTEAFFGQGTRLTVV.

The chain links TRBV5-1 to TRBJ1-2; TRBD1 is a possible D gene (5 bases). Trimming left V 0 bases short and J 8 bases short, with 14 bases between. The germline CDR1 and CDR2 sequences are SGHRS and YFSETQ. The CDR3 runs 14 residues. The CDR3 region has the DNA TGCGCCAGCAGCTTGGATGGGCAGGGAGGCGGCTACACCTTC. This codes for CASSLDGQGGGYTF.

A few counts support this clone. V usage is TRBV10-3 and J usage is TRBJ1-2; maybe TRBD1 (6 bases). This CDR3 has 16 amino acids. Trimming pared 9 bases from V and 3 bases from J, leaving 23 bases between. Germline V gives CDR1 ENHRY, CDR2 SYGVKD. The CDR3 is CAISFGGQGLDYGYTF. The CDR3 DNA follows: TGTGCCATTTCCTTTGGGGGGCAGGGGCTCGACTATGGCTACACCTTC.

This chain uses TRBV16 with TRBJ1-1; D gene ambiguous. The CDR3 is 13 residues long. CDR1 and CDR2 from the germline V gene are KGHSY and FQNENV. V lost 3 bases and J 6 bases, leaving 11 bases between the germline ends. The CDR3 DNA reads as TGTGCCAGCAGCCAGTTGTGGGGAGCTGAAGCTTTCTTT. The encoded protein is CASSQLWGAEAFF.

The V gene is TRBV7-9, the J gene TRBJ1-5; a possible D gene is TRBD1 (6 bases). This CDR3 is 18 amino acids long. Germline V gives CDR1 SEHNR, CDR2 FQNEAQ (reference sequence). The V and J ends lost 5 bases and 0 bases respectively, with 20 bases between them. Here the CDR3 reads CASSPGVGGGYSNQPQHF. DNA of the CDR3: TGTGCCAGCAGCCCCGGTGTAGGGGGAGGATATAGCAATCAGCCCCAGCATTTT.

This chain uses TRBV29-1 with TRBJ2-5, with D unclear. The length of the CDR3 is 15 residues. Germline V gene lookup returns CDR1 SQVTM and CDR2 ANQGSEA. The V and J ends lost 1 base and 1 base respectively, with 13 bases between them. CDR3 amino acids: CSVEGIQRTQETQYF. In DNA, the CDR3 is TGCAGCGTTGAAGGGATACAGCGAACCCAAGAGACCCAGTACTTC.

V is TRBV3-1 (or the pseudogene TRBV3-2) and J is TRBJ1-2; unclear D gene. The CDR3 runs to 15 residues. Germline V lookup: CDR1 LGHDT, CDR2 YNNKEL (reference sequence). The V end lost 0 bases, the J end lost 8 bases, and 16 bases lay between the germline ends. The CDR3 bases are TGTGCCAGCAGCCAAGATAGGGCACCGAGGAGGGGCTACACCTTC. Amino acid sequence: CASSQDRAPRRGYTF.

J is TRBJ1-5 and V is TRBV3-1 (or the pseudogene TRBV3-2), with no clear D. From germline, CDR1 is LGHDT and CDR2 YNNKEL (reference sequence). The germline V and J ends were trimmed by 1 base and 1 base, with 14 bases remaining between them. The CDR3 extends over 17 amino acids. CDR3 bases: TGTGCCAGCAGCCAAGGTGTCTCTTTGAGCAGCAATCAGCCCCAGCATTTT. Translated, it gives CASSQGVSLSSNQPQHF.

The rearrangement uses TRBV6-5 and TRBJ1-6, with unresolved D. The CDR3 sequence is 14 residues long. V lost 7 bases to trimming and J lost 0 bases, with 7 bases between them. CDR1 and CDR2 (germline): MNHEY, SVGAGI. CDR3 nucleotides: TGTGCCAGCATCCCCTTCTCCTATAATTCACCCCTCCACTTT. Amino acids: CASIPFSYNSPLHF.

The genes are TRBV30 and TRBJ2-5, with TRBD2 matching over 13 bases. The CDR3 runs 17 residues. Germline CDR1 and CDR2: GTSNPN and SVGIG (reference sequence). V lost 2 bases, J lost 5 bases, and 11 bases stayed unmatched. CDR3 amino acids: CAWSIGLAGARGETQYF. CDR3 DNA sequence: TGTGCCTGGAGTATAGGACTAGCGGGGGCCCGGGGGGAGACCCAGTACTTC.

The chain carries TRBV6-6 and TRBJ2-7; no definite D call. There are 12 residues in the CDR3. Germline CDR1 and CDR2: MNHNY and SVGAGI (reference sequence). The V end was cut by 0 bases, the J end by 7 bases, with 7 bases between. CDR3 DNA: TGTGCCAGCAGTTACTCTCTGGGGGAGCAGTACTTC. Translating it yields CASSYSLGEQYF.